The 13 T cell receptor beta chains below come from one sample, sequenced in a study of shared clonotypes between healthy human individuals. Produced via immunoSEQ multiplex PCR; TCRdb's table is partial and in-frame only. The sample consists of roughly 2.2 million clones, approximately 95% of them appearing once. The sample consisted of naive CD4+ T cells from PBMCs. Indicated subset: CD45RA+ positively selected. The origin of the receptors is a young man in good health. Some clones in this sample may be carry-over from other donors' samples.

This rearrangement joins TRBV5-6 to TRBJ1-1; D uncertain. Germline-derived CDR1 and CDR2 are SGHDT and YYEEEE. This CDR3 is 14 amino acids long. V lost 4 bases and J lost 4, with 14 bases in between. CDR3 region: CASSPTSRPTEAFF. The CDR3 DNA follows: TGTGCCAGCAGCCCGACGAGCAGGCCCACTGAAGCTTTCTTT.

The V call is TRBV2, the J call TRBJ2-7, with D possibly being TRBD1 (6 bases). CDR1 SNHLY and CDR2 FYNNEI come from the germline V gene. Deletions cut 6 bases from V and 6 bases from J, with 18 bases between. The CDR3 has 14 amino acids. CDR3 DNA: TGTGCCAGCAGGGCTCGACAGGATTATGCCGAGCAGTACTTC. This gives the protein CASRARQDYAEQYF. Full variable domain (missing parts from reference TRBV2 and TRBJ2-7): EPEVTQTPSHQVTQMGQEVILRCVPISNHLYFYWYRQILGQKVEFLVSFYNNEISEKSEIFDDQFSVERPDGSNFTLKIRSTKLEDSAMYFCASRARQDYAEQYFGPGTRLTVT.

This chain uses TRBV9 with TRBJ2-2; D is ambiguous. V was shortened by 0 bases and J by 4 bases, with 10 bases between the two germline ends. Germline V gene sequence: CDR1 SGDLS, CDR2 YYNGEE. This CDR3 has 15 residues. This chain's CDR3 is CASSVGPRSTGELFF. CDR3 sequence (DNA): TGTGCCAGCAGCGTAGGCCCTAGATCCACCGGGGAGCTGTTTTTT.

V and J are TRBV4-2 and TRBJ2-5; TRBD2 matches at 12 bases. CDR3 size: 16 residues. Germline CDR1 is LGHNA and CDR2 is YNFKEQ. The trim removed 1 base at V and 2 bases at J, leaving 2 bases unmatched. Here the CDR3 reads CASSQGTSGNQETQYF. As DNA, the CDR3 is TGTGCCAGCAGCCAAGGGACTAGCGGGAATCAAGAGACCCAGTACTTC.

This clone was observed once. J is TRBJ2-7 and V is TRBV6-1, with a possible D match to TRBD2 (6 bases). V was clipped by 0 bases and J by 1 base, with 13 bases between them. CDR3 length: 16 amino acids. CDR1 and CDR2 from the germline V gene are MNHNS and SASEGT. The CDR3 reads CASSEAAPSASYEQYF. The CDR3 coding sequence is TGTGCCAGCAGTGAAGCAGCTCCTAGCGCGTCCTACGAGCAGTACTTC.

The V and J genes are TRBV14 and TRBJ2-3; 10 nucleotides line up with TRBD2. The germline V gene encodes CDR1 SGHDN and CDR2 FVKESK. J was trimmed by 4 bases and V by 4 bases; bases with no gene match: 17. This CDR3 has 19 amino acids. CDR3: CASSLPSGSFRYAADTQYF. DNA for the CDR3: TGTGCCAGCAGCCTCCCTAGCGGGAGCTTTCGATACGCTGCAGATACGCAGTATTTT.

The chain carries TRBV18 and TRBJ2-2; 12 bases match TRBD2. The ends lost 6 bases at V and 4 bases at J; junction bases unmatched: 9. Germline V CDR1 and CDR2: KGHSH, LQKENI. The CDR3 extends over 17 amino acids. The CDR3 DNA is TGTGCCAGCTCGCTAGAGACTAGCGGGAGCGTCACCGGGGAGCTGTTTTTT. Translating gives CASSLETSGSVTGELFF.

This sequence joins TRBV29-1 and TRBJ2-7; tentative D call: TRBD1 (6 bases). The CDR3 has 14 amino acids. Germline assignment: CDR1 SQVTM and CDR2 ANQGSEA. Trimming took off 4 bases at V and 3 bases at J, with 16 bases between the two ends. CDR3 sequence (DNA): TGCAGCGTTGGGTTCTGGGGGCGCCGCTACGAGCAGTACTTC. It yields the protein CSVGFWGRRYEQYF.

This chain links TRBV13 with TRBJ2-7; 10 bases align to TRBD1. Per the germline V gene, CDR1 is PRHDT and CDR2 is FYEKMQ (reference sequence). V lost 2 bases to trimming and J lost 4 bases; unmatched junction nucleotides: 8. This CDR3 region has 16 residues. The chain's CDR3 is CASSLTRQGAGYEQYF. DNA of the CDR3: TGTGCCAGCAGCTTAACCCGACAGGGGGCTGGATACGAGCAGTACTTC.

The chain joins TRBV18 to TRBJ2-3, with a possible D match to TRBD1 (6 bases). The germline gives CDR1 KGHSH, CDR2 LQKENI. This CDR3 comprises 15 residues. Between the trimmed V and J ends, which lost 2 bases and 2 bases, there was a span of 11 bases. DNA for the CDR3: TGTGCCAGCTCACCAAAGGGGGTCACCACAGATACGCAGTATTTT. Protein: CASSPKGVTTDTQYF. Supplemented by reference TRBV18 and TRBJ2-3, the full variable domain reads NAGVMQNPRHLVRRRGQEARLRCSPMKGHSHVYWYRQLPEEGLKFMVYLQKENIIDESGMPKERFSAEFPKEGPSILRIQQVVRGDSAAYFCASSPKGVTTDTQYFGPGTRLTVL.

The chain has TRBV6-5 and TRBJ1-1; a possible D gene is TRBD1 (5 bases). CDR3 length equals 13 residues. The germline CDR1 and CDR2 sequences are MNHEY and SVGAGI. V lost 7 bases and J lost 2, with 11 bases in between. CDR3 region: CASNRQTNTEAFF. Written as DNA, the CDR3 is TGTGCCAGCAACCGACAGACAAACACTGAAGCTTTCTTT.

The V and J genes are TRBV5-1 and TRBJ2-3; 14 positions agree with TRBD2. V lost 2 bases and J lost 4; bases outside the gene matches: 9. The CDR3 covers 18 residues. Germline CDR1 is SGHRS and CDR2 is YFSETQ. CDR3 in amino acids: CASSLPGLAGDRSDTQYF. CDR3 bases: TGCGCCAGCAGCTTACCGGGACTAGCGGGAGATCGTTCAGATACGCAGTATTTT.

This rearrangement joins TRBV9 to TRBJ1-2, with 7 bases identical to TRBD1. CDR1 and CDR2 from the germline V gene are SGDLS and YYNGEE. The CDR3 is 16 residues long. V gave up 3 bases and J gave up 4 bases; unmatched junction bases: 12. The chain's CDR3 is CASSARQGKGGYGYTF. The CDR3 nucleotides read TGTGCCAGCAGCGCCCGACAGGGCAAAGGAGGCTATGGCTACACCTTC. The complete variable domain, with remaining parts taken from reference TRBV9 and TRBJ1-2, reads DSGVTQTPKHLITATGQRVTLRCSPRSGDLSVYWYQQSLDQGLQFLIQYYNGEERAKGNILERFSAQQFPDLHSELNLSSLELGDSALYFCASSARQGKGGYGYTFGSGTRLTVV.